Given below is one TCR beta chain in context. Its antigen is unknown. The entry originates in a study of T cell responses to AZD1222 COVID-19 vaccine. This CDR3 has 13 amino acids. The germline V gene has CDR1 SGHRS and CDR2 YFSETQ. V lost 5 bases and J 1 base, leaving 10 bases between the germline ends. Findings and limits, study-wide: Baseline seropositivity characterized only a handful of AZD1222 recipients.

Generated by immunoSEQ multiplex PCR, the TCRdb table keeps only in-frame clones and is missing some. Found here are some 150,000 clones, more than 70% of them singletons; the top ten hold 5% to 5.5%. This clonotype was sampled from an adult who received the AZD1222 COVID-19 vaccine. Material: peripheral blood, obtained 28 days after the second AZD1222 dose. The chain links TRBV5-1 to TRBJ2-7; possibly TRBD1 for D (6 bases). Here the CDR3 reads CASRVQGSYEQYF. CDR3 nucleotides: TGCGCCAGCAGAGTACAGGGTTCCTACGAGCAGTACTTC.